The present entry profiles one T cell receptor (beta chain) with its context. In germline, CDR1 is SGHRS, CDR2 YFSETQ. This CDR3 comprises 15 residues. V was clipped by 4 bases and J by 7 bases, with 17 bases between them. Adults between about 18 and 89 years of age took part from fewer than 30 US areas. The source of the sample is a study of blood T cell repertoires in COVID-19. Repertoires were generated with immunoSEQ multiplex PCR, while TCRdb's copy carries only in-frame clones and drops some. The table shows more than 400,000 clones, with about 90% occurring only once. The genes are TRBV5-1 and TRBJ2-2; a possible D gene is TRBD2 (6 bases). Material: PBMCs or T cells enriched from blood (not recorded which). The clonotype was recovered from a man between 18 and 29 years old who had recovered from COVID-19. CDR3 amino acids: CASSLRIAEDGELFF. The CDR3 nucleotides read TGCGCCAGCAGCCTCCGTATAGCGGAGGACGGGGAGCTGTTTTTT. Full variable domain (missing parts from reference TRBV5-1 and TRBJ2-2): KAGVTQTPRYLIKTRGQQVTLSCSPISGHRSVSWYQQTPGQGLQFLFEYFSETQRNKGNFPGRFSGRQFSNSRSEMNVSTLELGDSALYLCASSLRIAEDGELFFGEGSRLTVL.